Following are 28 T cell receptor beta chains from one sample sequenced in a study of T cell responses to AZD1222 COVID-19 vaccine. Clones were sequenced by immunoSEQ multiplex PCR, and TCRdb holds only the in-frame ones, with some missing. The repertoire holds 77,000 or so clones, with 92% as singletons. The specimen comprised peripheral blood, sampled on day 0 of MenACWY control vaccination. These receptors all come from an adult in good health.

The V call is TRBV28, the J call TRBJ1-1; D unclear. Per germline, CDR1 MDHEN and CDR2 SYDVKM. The CDR3 extends over 15 amino acids. Between the trimmed V and J ends, which lost 1 base and 3 bases, there was a span of 12 bases. The CDR3 nucleotides read TGTGCCAGCAGTTTATTTAGCAGAGAATACACTGAAGCTTTCTTT. Its protein is CASSLFSREYTEAFF.

V is TRBV7-6 and J is TRBJ2-7; TRBD1 is a possible D gene (5 bases). The CDR3 runs to 13 residues. Germline lookup yields CDR1 SGHVS and CDR2 FNYEAQ. The V end was cut by 5 bases, the J end by 3 bases, with 11 bases between. The CDR3 DNA follows: TGTGCCAGCAGCCCTACAGGCTACTACGAGCAGTACTTC. Translated, it gives CASSPTGYYEQYF. Full variable domain (rest looked up from reference TRBV7-6 and TRBJ2-7): GAGVSQSPRYKVTKRGQDVALRCDPISGHVSLYWYRQALGQGPEFLTYFNYEAQQDKSGLPNDRFSAERPEGSISTLTIQRTEQRDSAMYRCASSPTGYYEQYFGPGTRLTVT.

The chain employs TRBV28 and TRBJ2-3, with 7 nucleotides matching TRBD1. The CDR3 is 16 amino acids. Trimming at V came to 2 bases and at J to 1 base, leaving 6 bases not matched to a gene. In germline, CDR1 is MDHEN, CDR2 SYDVKM. CDR3 nucleotides: TGTGCCAGCAGTTTACGAGGGGGCCATGGCACAGATACGCAGTATTTT. As protein: CASSLRGGHGTDTQYF.

The table lists this clone with a count of one. This chain links TRBV7-3 with TRBJ2-5; 7 bases agree with TRBD1. The CDR3 loop spans 16 amino acids. Germline CDR1 and CDR2: SGHTA and FQGTGA. Trimming at V came to 5 bases and at J to 4 bases, leaving 13 bases not matched to a gene. This CDR3 is CASSLQGNAERETQYF. The CDR3 bases are TGTGCCAGCAGCCTACAGGGGAACGCCGAAAGAGAGACCCAGTACTTC. Complete variable domain (other parts from reference TRBV7-3 and TRBJ2-5): GAGVSQTPSNKVTEKGKYVELRCDPISGHTALYWYRQSLGQGPEFLIYFQGTGAADDSGLPNDRFFAVRPEGSVSTLKIQRTERGDSAVYLCASSLQGNAERETQYFGPGTRLLVL.

The chain has TRBV19 and TRBJ2-2; D remains unclear. V gave up 3 bases and J gave up 4 bases, with 6 bases separating them. The CDR3 covers 13 residues. Germline V gene sequence: CDR1 LNHDA, CDR2 SQIVND (reference sequence). CDR3 amino acids: CASSMKPTGELFF. The DNA for the CDR3 is TGTGCCAGTAGTATGAAGCCCACCGGGGAGCTGTTTTTT.

The chain couples TRBV5-6 to TRBJ2-7; D might be TRBD2 (6 bases). This CDR3 comprises 13 residues. Per germline, CDR1 SGHDT and CDR2 YYEEEE. V was cut by 4 bases and J by 4 bases, with 12 bases left in between. The CDR3 DNA reads as TGTGCCAGCAGCCTTCCCGGGGGTTACGAGCAGTACTTC. Translation: CASSLPGGYEQYF.

The chain links TRBV30 to TRBJ1-3; 9 nucleotides match TRBD1. Germline CDR1 is GTSNPN and CDR2 is SVGIG (reference sequence). The CDR3 loop spans 18 amino acids. V trimming: 5 bases; J trimming: 2 bases; junction bases outside the gene matches: 16. The CDR3 sequence is CAWERAILTGGTGNTIYF. The CDR3 DNA is TGTGCCTGGGAACGAGCTATTTTAACAGGGGGCACTGGAAACACCATATATTTT.

The genes are TRBV6-5 and TRBJ2-7; TRBD1 or TRBD2 may be the D gene (5 bases each). The CDR3 loop spans 13 amino acids. Germline CDR1 and CDR2: MNHEY and SVGAGI. The CDR3 DNA reads TGTTCCGCTCAGGGACCCAGCTCCTACGAGCAGTACTTC. As protein: CSAQGPSSYEQYF.

The chain is built from TRBV6-5 and TRBJ2-7; 10 bases line up with TRBD1. CDR1 and CDR2 from the germline V gene are MNHEY and SVGAGI. Trimming at V came to 1 base and at J to 7 bases, leaving 7 bases not matched to a gene. The CDR3 is 15 residues long. The CDR3 sequence is CASSYFGTGDWEQYF. For the CDR3, the DNA is TGTGCCAGCAGTTACTTTGGGACAGGGGACTGGGAGCAGTACTTC.

This clone was counted once. V is TRBV28 and J is TRBJ2-7; 7 bases are a match to TRBD1. Trimming at V came to 7 bases and at J to 7 bases, leaving 16 bases not matched to a gene. The CDR3 extends over 15 amino acids. The germline CDR1 and CDR2 sequences are MDHEN and SYDVKM. CDR3 sequence reads: CASTSPGQIMREQYF. CDR3 nucleotide sequence: TGTGCCAGCACCAGCCCGGGACAGATTATGAGAGAGCAGTACTTC.

The chain joins TRBV5-4 to TRBJ1-1; 9 bases match TRBD1. The CDR3 runs 15 residues. Trimming removed 4 bases from V and 3 bases from J; junction bases left unmatched: 7. Germline CDR1 SGHNT, CDR2 YYREEE (reference sequence). CDR3 DNA: TGTGCCAGCAGCCCTTACAGGGGGCAAGACACTGAAGCTTTCTTT. Encoded protein: CASSPYRGQDTEAFF.

The chain employs TRBV3-1 (or the pseudogene TRBV3-2) and TRBJ2-5; 12 bases fit TRBD2. The trim removed 5 bases at V and 0 bases at J, leaving 4 bases unmatched. The CDR3 contains 16 residues. Germline values: CDR1 LGHDT, CDR2 YNNKEL (reference sequence). The CDR3 loop reads CASSTRTSGDQETQYF. The CDR3 DNA follows: TGTGCCAGCAGCACCCGGACTAGCGGGGACCAAGAGACCCAGTACTTC.

This clone was counted a single time. The chain couples TRBV7-9 to TRBJ1-1; no clear D. Germline CDR1 and CDR2: SEHNR and FQNEAQ (reference sequence). The CDR3 runs to 14 residues. Trimming left V 5 bases short and J 1 base short, with 11 bases between. CDR3 bases: TGTGCCAGCAGCCCGGGAGGAAGGAACACTGAAGCTTTCTTT. Its protein product is CASSPGGRNTEAFF.

This chain uses TRBV6-2 or TRBV6-3 with TRBJ2-1; 13 bases line up with TRBD2. The CDR3 is 15 amino acids. In germline, CDR1 is MNHEY, CDR2 SVGEGT. The ends lost 6 bases at V and 6 bases at J; junction bases unmatched: 5. The CDR3 region is CASSQLAGGPNEQFF. The CDR3 DNA reads as TGTGCCAGCAGCCAACTAGCGGGGGGGCCCAATGAGCAGTTCTTC.

The V gene is TRBV5-1, the J gene TRBJ2-1; 8 bases match TRBD1. There are 16 residues in the CDR3. Losses at the gene ends were 0 bases for V and 3 bases for J; bases not matched to a gene: 5. Germline V gives CDR1 SGHRS, CDR2 YFSETQ. The CDR3 sequence: CASSLEQGDHYNEQFF. CDR3 DNA: TGCGCCAGCAGCTTGGAACAGGGGGACCACTACAATGAGCAGTTCTTC.

The V gene is TRBV5-1, the J gene TRBJ1-1; no firm D call. Trimming removed 2 bases at V and 4 bases at J, with 9 bases between. The germline V gene encodes CDR1 SGHRS and CDR2 YFSETQ. The CDR3 is 13 amino acids. The CDR3 bases are TGCGCCAGCAGCTTAGAAGGACCCACTGAAGCTTTCTTT. Protein sequence: CASSLEGPTEAFF.

The chain joins TRBV7-9 to TRBJ2-2; the D gene is possibly TRBD1 (6 bases). Trimming cost V 4 bases and J 4 bases, with 19 bases left between them. Germline V gene lookup returns CDR1 SEHNR and CDR2 FQNEAQ (reference sequence). This CDR3 has 17 residues. The CDR3 DNA reads as TGTGCCAGCAGCTCCCTCAGGGGCCCAACGATCACCGGGGAGCTGTTTTTT. This gives the protein CASSSLRGPTITGELFF.

This chain links TRBV7-2 with TRBJ2-1; no reliable D call. From germline, CDR1 is SGHTA and CDR2 FQGNSA. V was pared by 3 bases and J by 4 bases, with 10 bases between. This CDR3 contains 14 residues. CDR3 region: CASSFLDLYNEQFF. CDR3 DNA sequence: TGTGCCAGCAGCTTCTTAGACCTTTACAATGAGCAGTTCTTC.

The chain carries TRBV18 and TRBJ2-2; D not resolved. Germline lookup yields CDR1 KGHSH and CDR2 LQKENI. V was trimmed by 3 bases and J by 3 bases, leaving 5 bases between them. The length of the CDR3 is 13 residues. CDR3 sequence reads: CASSPQDTGELFF. CDR3 nucleotide sequence: TGTGCCAGCTCACCCCAGGACACCGGGGAGCTGTTTTTT.

The J gene is TRBJ1-3, the V gene TRBV10-3, with TRBD1 identical over 9 bases. The CDR3 extends over 20 amino acids. Germline values: CDR1 ENHRY, CDR2 SYGVKD. J gave up 1 base and V 2 bases, and 15 bases lay outside the gene matches. The CDR3 DNA follows: TGTGCCATCAGTGAGGCGGGACAGGGAATGTGGACCCGATCTGGAAACACCATATATTTT. Protein product: CAISEAGQGMWTRSGNTIYF.

The chain joins TRBV5-5 to TRBJ2-5, with 8 bases lining up with TRBD2. This CDR3 spans 14 amino acids. Trimming took 0 bases from V and 4 from J; bases not matched to a gene: 2. The germline V gene has CDR1 SGHKS and CDR2 YYEKEE (reference sequence). The CDR3 here is CASSLAGGRETQYF. DNA of the CDR3: TGTGCCAGCAGCTTGGCGGGGGGGCGAGAGACCCAGTACTTC.

The chain recombines TRBV24-1 with TRBJ1-2, with D tentatively TRBD1 (6 bases). Trimming removed 5 bases from V and 3 bases from J, with 6 bases in between. The length of the CDR3 is 12 residues. Looked up from germline, CDR1 is KGHDR and CDR2 is SFDVKD. CDR3: CATSAGDYGYTF. CDR3 nucleotide sequence: TGTGCCACCAGTGCAGGGGACTATGGCTACACCTTC.

The genes are TRBV1 and TRBJ2-1; the DNA was not compared with TRBD2, the D call given in the table. TRBV1 is marked as a pseudogene. The CDR3 extends over 18 amino acids. In DNA, the CDR3 is TGCACCAGCAGCCAAGCCCCCCCTGCCAGCGGGGCCTACAATGAGCAGTTCTTC. It codes for CTSSQAPPASGAYNEQFF.

The chain recombines TRBV7-2 with TRBJ1-5; a possible D gene is TRBD1 (5 bases). Per the germline V gene, CDR1 is SGHTA and CDR2 is FQGNSA. CDR3 length: 14 amino acids. Trimming took 2 bases from V and 4 from J, leaving 9 bases between them. CDR3 in DNA: TGTGCCAGCAGCTTAACAGGTGGGAATCAGCCCCAGCATTTT. Its translation: CASSLTGGNQPQHF.

The rearrangement uses TRBV6-5 and TRBJ2-3; 9 bases map to TRBD1. The germline gives CDR1 MNHEY, CDR2 SVGAGI. V lost 7 bases, J lost 0 bases, and 5 bases stayed unmatched. The CDR3 is 15 amino acids. The CDR3 reads CASTNRGLSTDTQYF. The CDR3 bases are TGTGCCAGCACCAACAGGGGGCTTAGCACAGATACGCAGTATTTT.

This chain joins TRBV19 and TRBJ1-3; D possibly corresponds to TRBD1 (6 bases). Germline loops: CDR1 LNHDA, CDR2 SQIVND (reference sequence). Trimming took off 5 bases at V and 3 bases at J, with 23 bases between the two ends. The CDR3 sequence is 18 residues long. The CDR3 sequence is CASSVLFAATGRGNTIYF. The CDR3 region has the DNA TGTGCCAGTAGTGTCCTTTTCGCCGCGACAGGACGTGGAAACACCATATATTTT.

This clone was detected a few times. The chain is built from TRBV30 and TRBJ1-5; 10 bases fit TRBD1. This CDR3 comprises 13 residues. With 5 bases clipped from V and 5 bases from J, the junction kept 3 bases outside the gene matches. CDR1 is GTSNPN, CDR2 SVGIG, per germline (reference sequence). CDR3 coding DNA: TGTGCCTGGTCGACAGGGGGCGATCAGCCCCAGCATTTT. Amino acid sequence: CAWSTGGDQPQHF.

J is TRBJ2-7 and V is TRBV7-9; D remains unclear. CDR3 length: 13 residues. Trimming took 5 bases from V and 5 from J, leaving 13 bases between them. The germline CDR1 and CDR2 sequences are SEHNR and FQNEAQ (reference sequence). The CDR3 bases are TGTGCCAGCAGCCCATCGTCAAACCACGAGCAGTACTTC. Its protein product is CASSPSSNHEQYF.